This T cell receptor beta chain was recorded in a study of blood T cells in healthy people across ages. A second PCR of 7 to 11 cycles used a sample-barcoded 5' primer and a J-beta primer mix. A single record per CDR3 protein comes from TCRdb applying MiXCR to the 5' RACE reads. Among around 800,000 distinct CDR3 sequences listed, about 47% were seen once. This CDR3 comprises 17 residues. J was trimmed by 0 bases and V by 1 base; bases with no gene match: 5. This TCR came from a man older than 75 in good health. Sequencing used blood. This sequence joins TRBV12-3 or TRBV12-4 and TRBJ2-1, with 8 positions matching TRBD2. The CDR3 spells CASSLVFSGTSYNEQFF. The CDR3 DNA is TGTGCCAGCAGTTTAGTTTTTAGCGGGACCTCCTACAATGAGCAGTTCTTC.